Shown below are 23 T cell receptor beta chains from a single sample sequenced in a study of radiotherapy plus CTLA-4 blockade in lung cancer. This table comes from immunoSEQ multiplex PCR, and its TCRdb copy is limited to in-frame clones, with some not included. The sample has approximately 60,000 clones; roughly 80% are singletons. The sequencing here drew on peripheral blood, taken from a patient treated with radiotherapy plus ipilimumab. These receptors were collected from a human donor with non-small cell lung cancer who had a complete response to radiotherapy plus ipilimumab.

The chain joins TRBV15 to TRBJ1-4, with D maybe TRBD1 (5 bases). V lost 1 base and J lost 3, with 9 bases in between. Germline CDR1 is LNHNV and CDR2 is YYDKDF (reference sequence). The CDR3 covers 15 residues. DNA for the CDR3: TGTGCCACCAGCAGAGGAGGGGAGGCTAATGAAAAACTGTTTTTT. Amino acids: CATSRGGEANEKLFF.

The chain employs TRBV7-8 and TRBJ2-3; D might be TRBD1 or TRBD2, each matching 5 bases. Trimming left V 9 bases short and J 2 bases short, with 12 bases between. The germline gives CDR1 SGHVS, CDR2 FQNEAQ. This CDR3 is 13 amino acids long. This CDR3 is CASIRGITDTQYF. The CDR3 DNA follows: TGTGCCAGTATCCGGGGCATCACAGATACGCAGTATTTT.

The chain has TRBV18 and TRBJ2-5; TRBD2 might be the D (6 bases). The CDR3 extends over 12 amino acids. Trimming cost V 3 bases and J 5 bases, with 7 bases left between them. Germline assignment: CDR1 KGHSH and CDR2 LQKENI. The CDR3 here is CASSPRGETQYF. The CDR3 bases are TGTGCCAGCTCACCCCGGGGGGAGACCCAGTACTTC.

This clone was recorded once. The V gene is TRBV7-9, the J gene TRBJ1-2; 7 positions match TRBD1. Germline V gene lookup returns CDR1 SEHNR and CDR2 FQNEAQ (reference sequence). V was pared by 3 bases and J by 3 bases, with 10 bases of the junction left unmatched. The CDR3 extends over 16 amino acids. The CDR3 sequence: CASSLSGGGAYYGYTF. CDR3 coding DNA: TGTGCCAGCAGCTTGTCAGGAGGGGGCGCGTACTATGGCTACACCTTC.

The chain employs TRBV29-1 and TRBJ1-2; TRBD1 might be the D (6 bases). There are 15 residues in the CDR3. Germline V gives CDR1 SQVTM, CDR2 ANQGSEA. V was pared by 2 bases and J by 8 bases, with 21 bases between. CDR3 amino acids: CSVELLSYRVVGYTF. The DNA for the CDR3 is TGCAGCGTTGAATTGCTTTCGTACAGGGTAGTAGGCTACACCTTC.

The rearrangement joins TRBV6-1 to TRBJ2-5; 7 nucleotides agree with TRBD1. The CDR3 extends over 12 amino acids. Germline CDR1 is MNHNS and CDR2 is SASEGT. V shed 6 bases and J 12 bases; nucleotides not matched to a gene: 10. Written as DNA, the CDR3 is TGTGCCAGCAGGGAGGACTGGCAGGGGGAGTACTTC. It specifies CASREDWQGEYF.

This clone appeared a few times. CDR3 in amino acids: CASSQGGRGGYTF. The DNA of the CDR3 is TGTGCCAGCAGCCAGGGGGGTAGAGGTGGCTACACCTTC. The rearrangement links TRBV14 to TRBJ1-2; tentatively, D is TRBD1 (5 bases). CDR3 length: 13 residues. CDR1 and CDR2 from the germline V gene are SGHDN and FVKESK. Trimming left V 3 bases short and J 7 bases short, with 12 bases between.

The CDR3 spells CASSLGDLSYEQYF. CDR3 sequence (DNA): TGTGCCAGCAGCTTAGGGGACCTCTCCTACGAGCAGTACTTC. The rearrangement joins TRBV7-6 to TRBJ2-7; D may be TRBD1 or TRBD2 (5 bases each). This CDR3 has 14 amino acids. Germline loops: CDR1 SGHVS, CDR2 FNYEAQ. The V gene lost 1 base and the J gene lost 0 bases, with 7 bases spanning the gap.

The chain recombines TRBV9 with TRBJ2-5, with D maybe TRBD2 (7 bases). The V gene's germline CDR1 is SGDLS and CDR2 YYNGEE. Trimming took off 4 bases at V and 3 bases at J, with 16 bases between the two ends. The CDR3 is made up of 15 amino acids. The CDR3 loop is CASSLTRGGKETQYF. The CDR3 nucleotides are TGTGCCAGCAGCCTGACCAGGGGAGGGAAAGAGACCCAGTACTTC.

This clone has a single count. The rearrangement uses TRBV7-9 and TRBJ1-5, with TRBD1 matching 7 bases. The germline V gene has CDR1 SEHNR and CDR2 FQNEAQ (reference sequence). Trimming at V came to 3 bases and at J to 4 bases, leaving 12 bases not matched to a gene. The CDR3 runs to 17 residues. The CDR3 bases are TGTGCCAGCAGCTTGAGGGACAGTCGGCATAATAATCAGCCCCAGCATTTT. Protein product: CASSLRDSRHNNQPQHF.

The chain uses TRBV6-5 and TRBJ1-1, with TRBD1 identical over 7 bases. The CDR3 consists of 15 residues. V dropped 6 bases and J dropped 0; count of bases not matched to a gene: 7. Germline CDR1 is MNHEY and CDR2 is SVGAGI. The CDR3 region is CASRAAGGLNTEAFF. CDR3 sequence (DNA): TGTGCCAGCAGGGCAGCAGGGGGGCTGAACACTGAAGCTTTCTTT.

For the CDR3, the DNA is TGTGCCAGCAGTAGGGGTGAGGGTGTAAATCAGCCCCAGCATTTT. Protein: CASSRGEGVNQPQHF. This chain connects TRBV28 to TRBJ1-5; weak D call: TRBD1 (5 bases). The germline V and J ends were trimmed by 5 bases and 4 bases, with 15 bases remaining between them. Germline V gene data show CDR1 as MDHEN and CDR2 as SYDVKM. The CDR3 is 15 residues long. Looking up the rest from reference TRBV28 and TRBJ1-5 gives the full variable domain: DVKVTQSSRYLVKRTGEKVFLECVQDMDHENMFWYRQDPGLGLRLIYFSYDVKMKEKGDIPEGYSVSREKKERFSLILESASTNQTSMYLCASSRGEGVNQPQHFGDGTRLSIL.

The J gene is TRBJ1-1, the V gene TRBV7-8; D might be TRBD1 (5 bases). The V end lost 1 base, the J end lost 1 base, and 10 bases lay between the germline ends. Looked up from germline, CDR1 is SGHVS and CDR2 is FQNEAQ. The CDR3 has 15 amino acids. The CDR3 nucleotides read TGTGCCAGCAGCTTAGGAGGGGTTCGGAACACTGAAGCTTTCTTT. Translation: CASSLGGVRNTEAFF.

The chain combines TRBV30 with TRBJ2-7, with TRBD1 identical over 9 bases. Germline CDR1 is GTSNPN and CDR2 is SVGIG (reference sequence). The CDR3 loop spans 15 amino acids. J was trimmed by 2 bases and V by 3 bases; bases with no gene match: 8. CDR3 residues: CAWRGSGTGTYEQYF. The CDR3 bases are TGTGCCTGGAGGGGGTCCGGGACAGGGACCTACGAGCAGTACTTC.

The chain employs TRBV4-1 and TRBJ2-1; TRBD2 might be the D (6 bases). V was trimmed by 1 base and J by 7 bases, leaving 17 bases between them. This CDR3 spans 16 amino acids. The V gene's germline CDR1 is MGHRA and CDR2 YSYEKL. The DNA for the CDR3 is TGCGCCAGCAGCCAAGGACTAGGGGTTGTGTATAATGAGCAGTTCTTC. This translates into CASSQGLGVVYNEQFF.

This clone came up a few times. The chain links TRBV5-1 to TRBJ2-3, with D perhaps matching TRBD2 (5 bases). V shed 4 bases and J shed 5 bases, with 8 bases lying between them. Germline CDR1 reads SGHRS; CDR2 reads YFSETQ. The CDR3 consists of 12 residues. CDR3 residues: CASSPRGDTQYF. The DNA for the CDR3 is TGCGCCAGCAGCCCCCGGGGAGATACGCAGTATTTT. Combining the CDR3 with reference TRBV5-1 and TRBJ2-3 gives the whole variable domain KAGVTQTPRYLIKTRGQQVTLSCSPISGHRSVSWYQQTPGQGLQFLFEYFSETQRNKGNFPGRFSGRQFSNSRSEMNVSTLELGDSALYLCASSPRGDTQYFGPGTRLTVL.

This rearrangement joins TRBV15 to TRBJ1-1; 8 bases agree with TRBD1. This CDR3 comprises 14 residues. Unmatched junction bases numbered 9, after V lost 1 base and J lost 11 bases. Germline V gene data show CDR1 as LNHNV and CDR2 as YYDKDF (reference sequence). Written as DNA, the CDR3 is TGTGCCACCAGCAGAGTTGGTGGACAGGGCGCTGCTTTCTTT. The encoded protein is CATSRVGGQGAAFF.

The rearrangement uses TRBV7-2 and TRBJ1-1, with TRBD1 as a possible D gene (6 bases). Germline CDR1 SGHTA, CDR2 FQGNSA. The CDR3 is made up of 13 amino acids. V was pared by 5 bases and J by 1 base, with 8 bases between. The CDR3 nucleotides read TGTGCCAGCAGCCAACAGGGGAACACTGAAGCTTTCTTT. Translated, it gives CASSQQGNTEAFF.

The CDR3 DNA follows: TGTGCCAGTAGTATTACAACAAACACTGAAGCTTTCTTT. It codes for CASSITTNTEAFF. This chain joins TRBV19 and TRBJ1-1; D remains unclear. Trimming took 3 bases from V and 2 from J, leaving 7 bases between them. The CDR3 loop spans 13 amino acids. The germline CDR1 and CDR2 sequences are LNHDA and SQIVND (reference sequence).

This rearrangement joins TRBV10-3 to TRBJ2-2, with TRBD1 identical over 7 bases. CDR1 and CDR2 (germline): ENHRY, SYGVKD. The CDR3 loop spans 14 amino acids. V was pared by 6 bases and J by 7 bases, with 8 bases of the junction left unmatched. The CDR3 spells CAISFTGDDGELFF. The DNA for the CDR3 is TGTGCCATCAGCTTCACAGGGGATGACGGGGAGCTGTTTTTT.

The chain links TRBV19 to TRBJ2-7; TRBD1 or TRBD2 may be the D gene (5 bases each). The CDR3 has 15 amino acids. The V and J ends lost 8 bases and 2 bases respectively, with 19 bases between them. The germline V gene encodes CDR1 LNHDA and CDR2 SQIVND (reference sequence). The CDR3 here is CASSNRDRNPYEQYF. As DNA, the CDR3 is TGTGCCAGTTCTAACCGGGACCGAAACCCCTACGAGCAGTACTTC.

This chain connects TRBV5-1 to TRBJ2-1; D is possibly TRBD2 (6 bases). CDR3 size: 13 residues. Germline V gives CDR1 SGHRS, CDR2 YFSETQ. Trimming stripped 0 bases from V and 8 bases from J, with 9 bases between. The CDR3 DNA is TGCGCCAGCAGCTTGGGACGCGGGGATGAGCAGTTCTTC. This sequence encodes CASSLGRGDEQFF.

V usage is TRBV13 and J usage is TRBJ2-1, with 7 bases fitting TRBD1. Trimming took 6 bases from V and 4 from J; bases not matched to a gene: 9. The CDR3 has 15 amino acids. The V gene's germline CDR1 is PRHDT and CDR2 FYEKMQ (reference sequence). The CDR3 reads CASSHRQGRYNEQFF. CDR3 bases: TGTGCCAGCAGTCACAGACAGGGCAGGTACAATGAGCAGTTCTTC.